This T cell receptor (beta chain) derives from a study of long-term antiretroviral therapy in people with HIV. It was version v3.0 of the immunoSEQ assay that was run at survey level. The table came from immunoSEQ multiplex PCR; TCRdb's copy has only in-frame clones and leaves some out. This sample has 35,000 or so clones; around three quarters occur once, and the top ten carry around 7.5%. The CDR3 runs to 16 residues. V was clipped by 5 bases and J by 3 bases, with 19 bases between them. Germline CDR1 MGHDK, CDR2 SYGVNS. The chain links TRBV25-1 to TRBJ1-1, with a possible D match to TRBD1 (5 bases). Sequenced here: unsorted PBMCs, sampled 2 years after starting antiretroviral therapy. This clonotype was obtained from a woman between 50 and 59 years old with HIV. The CDR3 nucleotides read TGTGCCAGCAGTACGCCTCTTGGGGGTATCTACACTGAAGCTTTCTTT. This encodes CASSTPLGGIYTEAFF.